This T cell receptor beta chain appears in the sequencing data of a study of blood T cell repertoires in COVID-19. For the study at large: Samples representing acute and convalescent COVID-19 were sourced from the United States, Italy and Spain. Sample material is recorded as cDNA or gDNA derived from T cells, B-cell-depleted T cells, or PBMCs.

J was trimmed by 3 bases and V by 6 bases; bases with no gene match: 1. The CDR3 consists of 13 residues. Germline assignment: CDR1 ENHRY and CDR2 SYGVKD. Those enrolled, adults aged roughly 18 to 95 years, came from some 25 US areas. Donors were grouped by their self-reported clinical history. Libraries were prepared by immunoSEQ multiplex PCR; TCRdb keeps only in-frame clonotypes and omits some of them. The sample has roughly 200,000 clones, more than 75% seen once. J is TRBJ1-5 and V is TRBV10-3; 8 bases map to TRBD1. The sequence was collected from a man aged 40-50 years with acute COVID-19. Input material: PBMCs or T cells enriched from blood (not recorded which). CDR3 sequence (DNA): TGTGCCATCAGGGACAGGGACAATCAGCCCCAGCATTTT. Protein: CAIRDRDNQPQHF.